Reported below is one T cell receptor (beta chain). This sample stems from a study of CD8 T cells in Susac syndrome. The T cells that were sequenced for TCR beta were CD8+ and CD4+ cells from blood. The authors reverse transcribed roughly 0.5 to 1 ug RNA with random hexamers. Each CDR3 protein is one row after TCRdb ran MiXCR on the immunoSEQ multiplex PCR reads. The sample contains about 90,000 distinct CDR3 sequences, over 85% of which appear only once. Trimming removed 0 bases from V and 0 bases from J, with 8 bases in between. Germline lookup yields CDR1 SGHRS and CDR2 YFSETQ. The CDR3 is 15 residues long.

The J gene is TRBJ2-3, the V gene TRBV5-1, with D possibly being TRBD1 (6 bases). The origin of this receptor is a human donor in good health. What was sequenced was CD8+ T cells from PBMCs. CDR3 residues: CASSLVDSSTDTQYF. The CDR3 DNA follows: TGCGCCAGCAGCTTGGTGGACAGTAGCACAGATACGCAGTATTTT.